This T cell receptor beta chain was identified during a study of a mutant IDH1 vaccine in newly diagnosed glioma. Across the whole study: Vaccines were begun 4-6 weeks after radiotherapy alone, or with temozolomide cycles. Treated patients comprised approximately 60% males and around 40% females, mean age approximately 42 years. Weeks 35 and 47 hosted visits V12 and V13, respectively. Standard pretreatment was either radiotherapy, temozolomide, or, for most, radiochemotherapy with temozolomide.

Only in-frame clones appear in the TCRdb table, and some are missing; sequencing was by immunoSEQ multiplex PCR. The sample contains tens of thousands of clones, around 84% of which appear only once. The CDR3 sequence is 21 residues long. Trimming at V came to 4 bases and at J to 6 bases, leaving 20 bases not matched to a gene. Germline V gives CDR1 LNHDA, CDR2 SQIVND (reference sequence). Time point in this sample: week 35, safety follow-up. Vaccine doses each comprised 300 ug of mutant IDH1 20-mer peptide, with topical imiquimod. This clone appeared a few times. Its target is unknown. The clonotype was recovered from a woman younger than 35 with glioma. The genes are TRBV19 and TRBJ2-3; 15 bases align to TRBD2. Material: PBMCs, obtained from a glioma patient whose treatment included an IDH1 peptide vaccine. In nucleotides, the CDR3 is TGTGCCAGTAGTAGTCTATCGATCTCAGGACTAGCGGGAGGGCCGAAGGATACGCAGTATTTT. It translates to CASSSLSISGLAGGPKDTQYF.